One sample yielded the 5 T cell receptor beta chains listed below, sequenced in a study of blood T cell repertoires in COVID-19. Generated by immunoSEQ multiplex PCR, the TCRdb table keeps only in-frame clones and is missing some. This table has hundreds of thousands of clones, 75% to 85% appearing once. The sequenced sample consisted of PBMCs or T cells enriched from blood (not recorded which). All receptors derive from a woman in her 40s with acute COVID-19.

The V gene is TRBV18, the J gene TRBJ1-2; tentative D call: TRBD1 (6 bases). V lost 3 bases, J lost 4 bases, and 15 bases lay in between. This CDR3 is built from 15 residues. Germline V gene lookup returns CDR1 KGHSH and CDR2 LQKENI. The DNA for the CDR3 is TGTGCCAGCTCACCCCAGGGGAGGGGATCCTATGGCTACACCTTC. It is translated as CASSPQGRGSYGYTF.

The rearrangement links TRBV18 to TRBJ1-5; the D gene is possibly TRBD1 (5 bases). The V gene lost 1 base and the J gene lost 1 base, with 8 bases spanning the gap. Germline V gives CDR1 KGHSH, CDR2 LQKENI. The CDR3 runs to 15 residues. CDR3 in DNA: TGTGCCAGCTCACCACAGGGGCAGAGCAATCAGCCCCAGCATTTT. This translates into CASSPQGQSNQPQHF.

The rearrangement links TRBV7-6 to TRBJ2-1; tentatively, D is TRBD2 (6 bases). Per the germline V gene, CDR1 is SGHVS and CDR2 is FNYEAQ. The length of the CDR3 is 15 residues. The V end lost 1 base, the J end lost 4 bases, and 11 bases lay between the germline ends. The CDR3: CASSLDGRGYNEQFF. The CDR3 coding sequence is TGTGCCAGCAGCTTAGACGGGAGAGGATACAATGAGCAGTTCTTC.

This rearrangement joins TRBV19 to TRBJ2-1; 9 bases map to TRBD2. The length of the CDR3 is 15 residues. The junction had 8 bases not matched to a gene; V was cut back by 4 bases and J by 7 bases. CDR1 LNHDA and CDR2 SQIVND come from the germline V gene (reference sequence). For the CDR3, the DNA is TGTGCCAGTAGTACCCTAGCGGGACCTCGTAATGAGCAGTTCTTC. As protein: CASSTLAGPRNEQFF.

The chain uses TRBV6-5 and TRBJ1-1, with a weak D call TRBD1 (5 bases). Per the germline V gene, CDR1 is MNHEY and CDR2 is SVGAGI. The germline V and J ends were trimmed by 3 bases and 5 bases, with 16 bases remaining between them. This CDR3 contains 15 residues. CDR3 region: CASSYSRRGGTEAFF. For the CDR3, the DNA is TGTGCCAGCAGTTATTCACGCCGCGGGGGGACTGAAGCTTTCTTT.